A selection of T cell receptor beta chains follows, all from one sample in a study of CD8 T cells in ankylosing spondylitis. TCRdb called the 5' RACE reads again in MiXCR, with one record for every CDR3 protein. The sample has about 330,000 distinct CDR3 sequences; 6.5% to 10% are singletons. Sequenced input: blood, either unsorted or a sorted T cell fraction (not recorded which). These receptors all come from a male donor with ankylosing spondylitis. Both conserved end residues are part of each CDR3. D genes are given only for firm matches. Size is stated for part of the rows, as once, few or many counts, or as a class when the clone is expanded.

J gene	clone size	V gene	D gene	CDR3 DNA	CDR3 protein
TRBJ2-7	few	TRBV20-1	-	TGCAGTTGCCGAGGGCCCCGCGAGCAGTACTTC	CSCRGPREQYF
TRBJ2-1	many	TRBV7-9	-	TGTGCCAGCAGCACTCCCTGGGTAGGGAGTGAGCAGTTCTTC	CASSTPWVGSEQFF
TRBJ2-3	-	TRBV24-1	TRBD2	TGTGCCACCAGTGATTTTGCTAGCGGGAGCCCAGATACGCAGTATTTT	CATSDFASGSPDTQYF
TRBJ2-3	-	TRBV7-6	TRBD2	TGTGCCAGCAGCCCTTGGACTAGCGGAACCCAAGCCTACACAGATACGCAGTATTTT	CASSPWTSGTQAYTDTQYF
TRBJ2-1	many	TRBV10-3	TRBD1	TGTGCCATTGCGACGGGACAGGAGTGGAATGAGCAGTTCTTC	CAIATGQEWNEQFF
TRBJ2-3	-	TRBV24-1	-	TGTGCCACCGGGGCAGCTAGCACAGATACGCAGTATTTT	CATGAASTDTQYF
TRBJ2-1	few	TRBV10-3	-	TGTGCCATCAGTCCCCAGCAGCTGCCCTACAATGAGCAGTTCTTC	CAISPQQLPYNEQFF
TRBJ2-1	few	TRBV3-1	-	TGTGCCAGCAGCCAACCTAGGGGGGGAGGAAATGAGCAGTTCTTC	CASSQPRGGGNEQFF
TRBJ2-3	few	TRBV29-1	-	TGCAGCGTTGACATGGGCGGCGTGCTTGGCACAGATACGCAGTATTTT	CSVDMGGVLGTDTQYF
TRBJ1-1	few	TRBV29-1	-	TGCAGCGTTGAAGTTCTGGGGGCGAGGACTGAAGCTTTCTTT	CSVEVLGARTEAFF
TRBJ2-7	many	TRBV4-1	-	TGCGCCAGCAGCCAGGGCGGGACAACGATTACCTACGAGCAGTACTTC	CASSQGGTTITYEQYF
TRBJ2-1	many	TRBV5-1	-	TGCGCCAGCAGCTTGGGCCAGCAAAACTACAATGAGCAGTTCTTC	CASSLGQQNYNEQFF
TRBJ2-7	few	TRBV5-1	TRBD1	TGCGCCAGCGGGCAGGGGGCGCGCGAGCAGTACTTC	CASGQGAREQYF
TRBJ1-1	few	TRBV2	-	TGTGCCAGCAGTTCCGGGACATGGAACACTGAAGCTTTCTTT	CASSSGTWNTEAFF
TRBJ1-2	few	TRBV7-3	-	TGTGCCAGCAGCTTAACCCCGGCGGGCAACTATGGCTACACCTTC	CASSLTPAGNYGYTF
TRBJ1-1	few	TRBV2	-	TGTGCCAGCAGTGAAGAAAATCAGGGGCCTGAAGCTTTCTTT	CASSEENQGPEAFF
TRBJ2-1	many	TRBV7-9	-	TGTGCCAGCAGCTTATTAAGCGGGTCCTACAATGAGCAGTTCTTC	CASSLLSGSYNEQFF
TRBJ2-7	-	TRBV4-3	-	TGCGCCAGCAGCCAACGGCATACTAAGTCCTACGAGCAGTACTTC	CASSQRHTKSYEQYF
TRBJ2-7	-	TRBV5-1	TRBD2	TGCGCCAGCAGCTTGCCCCCTAGCGGAGGCACTAGGGAGCAGTACTTC	CASSLPPSGGTREQYF
TRBJ2-3	many	TRBV7-8	-	TGTGCCAGCAGCTTAGAACGGGGCCCCAGCACAGATACGCAGTATTTT	CASSLERGPSTDTQYF